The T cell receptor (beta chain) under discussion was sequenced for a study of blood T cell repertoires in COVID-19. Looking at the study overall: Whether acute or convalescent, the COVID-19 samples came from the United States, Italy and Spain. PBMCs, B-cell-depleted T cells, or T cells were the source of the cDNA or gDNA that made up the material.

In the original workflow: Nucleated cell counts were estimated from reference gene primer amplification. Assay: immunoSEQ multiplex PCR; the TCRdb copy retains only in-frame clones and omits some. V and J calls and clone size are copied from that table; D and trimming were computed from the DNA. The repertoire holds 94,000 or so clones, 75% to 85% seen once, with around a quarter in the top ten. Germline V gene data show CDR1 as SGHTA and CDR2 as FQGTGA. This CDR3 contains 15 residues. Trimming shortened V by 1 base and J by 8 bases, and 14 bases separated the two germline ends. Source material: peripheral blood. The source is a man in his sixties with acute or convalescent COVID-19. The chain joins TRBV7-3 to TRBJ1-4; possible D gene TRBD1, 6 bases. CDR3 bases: TGTGCCAGCAGCTTAATGGCCAGGGGTGACGAAAAACTGTTTTTT. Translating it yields CASSLMARGDEKLFF.